One sample yielded the 20 T cell receptor beta chains listed below, sequenced in a study of T cell responses to AZD1222 COVID-19 vaccine. The data were produced by immunoSEQ multiplex PCR, yet TCRdb's version contains in-frame clones alone and is incomplete. This sample has about 110,000 clones, with 81% found just once. This material consisted of peripheral blood, taken on day 0 of AZD1222 vaccination. The receptors here all came from an adult in good health.

This chain uses TRBV18 with TRBJ1-3; D gene unclear. The CDR3 loop spans 15 amino acids. Trimming stripped 6 bases from V and 0 bases from J, with 12 bases between. The germline V gene has CDR1 KGHSH and CDR2 LQKENI. In nucleotides, the CDR3 is TGTGCCAGCTCCGCAAATGCTTTCTCTGGAAACACCATATATTTT. Its protein is CASSANAFSGNTIYF.

V and J are TRBV24-1 and TRBJ1-2; unclear D gene. V lost 4 bases to trimming and J lost 0 bases, with 8 bases between them. Germline CDR1 and CDR2: KGHDR and SFDVKD. CDR3 length: 14 amino acids. The CDR3 coding sequence is TGTGCCACCAGTGACCCTAATACTAACTATGGCTACACCTTC. Its translation is CATSDPNTNYGYTF.

The chain employs TRBV30 and TRBJ2-7; perhaps TRBD1 as D (5 bases). The CDR3 has 13 amino acids. Germline assignment: CDR1 GTSNPN and CDR2 SVGIG (reference sequence). V gave up 2 bases and J gave up 5 bases, with 13 bases separating them. CDR3 protein: CAWSFSGKDEQYF. The CDR3 nucleotides read TGTGCCTGGAGTTTTTCAGGGAAGGACGAGCAGTACTTC.

This chain links TRBV6-2 or TRBV6-3 with TRBJ2-7, with D unresolved. Trimming took off 5 bases at V and 4 bases at J, with 6 bases between the two ends. Per the germline V gene, CDR1 is MNHEY and CDR2 is SVGEGT. This CDR3 has 11 residues. CDR3 nucleotides: TGTGCCAGCAGTCAACAATACGAGCAGTACTTC. It codes for CASSQQYEQYF.

The V and J genes are TRBV7-9 and TRBJ1-1; 7 bases agree with TRBD1. V was clipped by 5 bases and J by 3 bases; unmatched bases: 9. This CDR3 is built from 15 residues. From germline, CDR1 is SEHNR and CDR2 FQNEAQ (reference sequence). CDR3 sequence reads: CASSPRQGRYTEAFF. The CDR3 DNA follows: TGTGCCAGCAGCCCCAGACAGGGAAGGTACACTGAAGCTTTCTTT.

This rearrangement joins TRBV4-2 to TRBJ2-5; unclear D gene. Deletions cut 0 bases from V and 5 bases from J, with 4 bases between. Germline V gene sequence: CDR1 LGHNA, CDR2 YNFKEQ. This CDR3 is 12 amino acids long. The CDR3, as DNA: TGTGCCAGCAGCCAAGATCGGGAGACCCAGTACTTC. Translation gives CASSQDRETQYF.

CDR3: CASSSRSLLNYGYTF. The CDR3 nucleotides are TGTGCCAGCAGTTCTCGATCGCTGCTCAACTATGGCTACACCTTC. The chain carries TRBV28 and TRBJ1-2; D unresolved. Germline loops: CDR1 MDHEN, CDR2 SYDVKM. The CDR3 extends over 15 amino acids. V was pared by 4 bases and J by 2 bases, with 14 bases between.

Details on this clone: Germline and junction disagree at one end, which may indicate a read error. The CDR3 spells CASSRSGTPNSPPHF. DNA for the CDR3: TGTGCCAGCAGCCGTTCCGGGACTCCAAATTCACCCCCCCACTTT. This rearrangement joins TRBV3-1 (or the pseudogene TRBV3-2) to TRBJ1-6, with D possibly matching TRBD1 (5 bases). The CDR3 is made up of 15 amino acids. Per the germline V gene, CDR1 is LGHDT and CDR2 is YNNKEL (reference sequence).

The CDR3 is CASSLGTGYTDTQYF. The CDR3 DNA follows: TGCGCCAGCAGCTTGGGTACAGGCTATACAGATACGCAGTATTTT. The chain recombines TRBV5-1 with TRBJ2-3, with D possibly matching TRBD1 (5 bases). This CDR3 spans 15 amino acids. The V gene lost 0 bases and the J gene lost 3 bases, with 11 bases spanning the gap. Germline V gene sequence: CDR1 SGHRS, CDR2 YFSETQ.

V usage is TRBV27 and J usage is TRBJ2-7; 13 positions agree with TRBD2. Germline values: CDR1 MNHEY, CDR2 SMNVEV (reference sequence). This CDR3 comprises 17 residues. Trimming removed 4 bases from V and 2 bases from J; junction bases left unmatched: 8. In DNA form, the CDR3 reads TGTGCCAGCAGTTCACCCCGGACTAGCGGGAGTCCCTACGAGCAGTACTTC. Amino acid sequence: CASSSPRTSGSPYEQYF.

The chain couples TRBV4-1 to TRBJ2-5; TRBD2 matches at 15 bases. Trimming cost V 5 bases and J 3 bases; bases outside gene matches: 13. CDR1 is MGHRA, CDR2 YSYEKL, per germline. This CDR3 region has 19 residues. The CDR3 DNA is TGCGCCAGCAGCTTTGCCCCGGGACTAGCGGGAGGAAATGAAGAGACCCAGTACTTC. It yields the protein CASSFAPGLAGGNEETQYF.

This chain joins TRBV18 and TRBJ1-2; 8 bases fit TRBD1. The CDR3 totals 14 residues. V trimming: 5 bases; J trimming: 3 bases; junction bases outside the gene matches: 5. Germline V gene lookup returns CDR1 KGHSH and CDR2 LQKENI. CDR3 residues: CASSNRGEYYGYTF. The CDR3 region has the DNA TGTGCCAGCTCAAACAGGGGGGAGTACTATGGCTACACCTTC.

The rearrangement joins TRBV7-9 to TRBJ2-1; D possibly corresponds to TRBD1 (6 bases). Trimming stripped 4 bases from V and 7 bases from J, with 14 bases between. This CDR3 has 14 amino acids. The germline CDR1 and CDR2 sequences are SEHNR and FQNEAQ (reference sequence). The CDR3 DNA is TGTGCCAGCAGCTCGGACAGTCTGAGGAATGAGCAGTTCTTC. Its translation is CASSSDSLRNEQFF.

On this clone: Other DNA variants within this sample encode the same CDR3. The V and J genes are TRBV9 and TRBJ2-4, with 9 positions matching TRBD1. This CDR3 is 14 amino acids long. With V trimmed by 3 bases and J by 6 bases, 4 bases remained unmatched. CDR1 and CDR2 from the germline V gene are SGDLS and YYNGEE. The CDR3 loop reads CASSAGQGRNIQYF. In DNA form, the CDR3 reads TGTGCCAGCAGCGCAGGACAGGGGAGAAACATTCAGTACTTC.

In nucleotides, the CDR3 is TGTGCCAGCAGCTTTACAGGGGGGAACACTGAAGCTTTCTTT. It encodes CASSFTGGNTEAFF. V is TRBV5-6 and J is TRBJ1-1, with 8 positions matching TRBD1. The J segment lost 1 base and the V segment lost 2 bases, leaving 1 base of the junction unmatched. Germline V gives CDR1 SGHDT, CDR2 YYEEEE. The CDR3 consists of 14 residues.

The genes are TRBV7-2 and TRBJ2-5, with D unclear. V gave up 6 bases and J gave up 4 bases, with 15 bases separating them. The length of the CDR3 is 14 residues. Germline lookup yields CDR1 SGHTA and CDR2 FQGNSA. CDR3 DNA sequence: TGTGCCAGCAGTATAACATATGCCGTAGAGACCCAGTACTTC. Its translation is CASSITYAVETQYF.

The chain is built from TRBV4-3 and TRBJ2-1; 14 bases fit TRBD2. From germline, CDR1 is LGHNA and CDR2 YSLEER. The trim removed 0 bases at V and 9 bases at J, leaving 13 bases unmatched. This CDR3 is 19 amino acids long. The CDR3 sequence is CASSQDRGIGTSGGFEQFF. In DNA form, the CDR3 reads TGCGCCAGCAGCCAAGATCGCGGGATCGGGACTAGCGGGGGATTTGAGCAGTTCTTC.

V and J are TRBV28 and TRBJ1-2; the D is unclear. Trimming removed 5 bases at V and 8 bases at J, with 9 bases between. CDR3 size: 11 residues. Germline values: CDR1 MDHEN, CDR2 SYDVKM. The chain's CDR3 is CASSTLKGYTF. The CDR3 nucleotides are TGTGCCAGCAGTACCCTCAAGGGCTACACCTTC.

The J gene is TRBJ2-7, the V gene TRBV9; TRBD2 agrees at 12 bases. J was trimmed by 2 bases and V by 8 bases; bases with no gene match: 17. This CDR3 is 18 amino acids long. The germline V gene encodes CDR1 SGDLS and CDR2 YYNGEE. CDR3 nucleotide sequence: TGTGCCAGAAAAACAAAGCGACTAGCGGGAGTCTACCCCTACGAGCAGTACTTC. As protein: CARKTKRLAGVYPYEQYF.

This rearrangement joins TRBV7-9 to TRBJ2-4; the D call may be TRBD1 or TRBD2 (5 bases each). Trimming took off 5 bases at V and 6 bases at J, with 20 bases between the two ends. Looked up from germline, CDR1 is SEHNR and CDR2 is FQNEAQ (reference sequence). There are 16 residues in the CDR3. For the CDR3, the DNA is TGTGCCAGCAGCCCATTCAGGGACGATGGTAGAAACATTCAGTACTTC. Protein sequence: CASSPFRDDGRNIQYF.